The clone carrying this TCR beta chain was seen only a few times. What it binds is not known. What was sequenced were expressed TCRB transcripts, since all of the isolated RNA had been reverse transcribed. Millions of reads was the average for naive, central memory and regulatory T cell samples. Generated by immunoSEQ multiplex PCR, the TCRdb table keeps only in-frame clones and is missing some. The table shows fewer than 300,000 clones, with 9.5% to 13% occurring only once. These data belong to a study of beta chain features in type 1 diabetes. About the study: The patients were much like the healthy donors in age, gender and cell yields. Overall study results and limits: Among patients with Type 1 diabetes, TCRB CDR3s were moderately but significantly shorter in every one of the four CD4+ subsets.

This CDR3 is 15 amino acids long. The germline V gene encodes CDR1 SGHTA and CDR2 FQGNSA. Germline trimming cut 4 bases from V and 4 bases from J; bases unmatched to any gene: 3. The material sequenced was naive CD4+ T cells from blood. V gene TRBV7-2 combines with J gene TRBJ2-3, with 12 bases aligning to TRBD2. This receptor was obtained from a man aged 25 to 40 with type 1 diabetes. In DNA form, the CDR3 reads TGTGCCAGCAGCTATACTAGCGGGGGGCCAGATACGCAGTATTTT. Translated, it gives CASSYTSGGPDTQYF.